This record concerns one TCR beta chain sequence. Researchers ran the PCR with 60 Vbeta and 13 Jbeta primers. Clones were read by immunoSEQ multiplex PCR, and TCRdb kept only the in-frame ones, dropping some. The table includes 98,000 or so clones, approximately 80% detected once. The CDR3 spans 15 residues. Germline V lookup: CDR1 SGHAT, CDR2 FQNNGV. Trimming removed 6 bases from V and 6 bases from J, with 15 bases in between. The data are from a study of cytomegalovirus exposure and HLA in healthy donors. The receptor was derived from a man between 60 and 70 years old in good health and CMV-seropositive. What was sequenced was PBMCs. This chain links TRBV11-2 with TRBJ1-6; D may be TRBD1 (6 bases). CDR3 protein: CASRSSGASNSPLHF. The CDR3 DNA reads TGTGCCAGCAGATCCTCAGGGGCTTCTAATTCACCCCTCCACTTT.